The entry below describes one TCR beta chain. This specimen belongs to a study of technical replicates of blood from a few donors. Using immunoSEQ multiplex PCR, the repertoire was profiled, and TCRdb retains in-frame clones only, with some absent. This sample has some 64,000 clones; 97% occur once, and the top ten carry approximately 0.19%. This CDR3 spans 15 amino acids. Per the germline V gene, CDR1 is SGHNT and CDR2 is YYREEE (reference sequence). Losses at the gene ends were 0 bases for V and 7 bases for J; bases not matched to a gene: 6. Material: T cells isolated from PBMCs. The V call is TRBV5-4, the J call TRBJ2-1, with 8 bases aligning to TRBD1. The sequence was obtained from a human donor in good health. In nucleotides, the CDR3 is TGTGCCAGCAGCTTGGTCGGACAGGGAGATAATGAGCAGTTCTTC. Its protein product is CASSLVGQGDNEQFF.